This T cell receptor (beta chain) was sequenced during a study of blood T cell repertoires in COVID-19 (TCRdb year 2020). Regarding the study in general: The collaborator samples originated in the United States, Italy and Spain and spanned the acute and convalescent phases of COVID-19. The prospective study material was composed of cDNA or gDNA derived from T cells, B-cell-depleted T cells, or PBMCs. The dataset comprised deeply sampled blood TCRbeta repertoires from subjects exposed to, actively infected with, or recovered from COVID-19. The repertoires were made available in a free public database intended to serve as a resource for research on the immune response to SARS-CoV-2. Samples were obtained from the ongoing ImmuneRACE study (first 160 participants) and from 950 to 1,500 subjects provided by 6 global collaborators. The sample metadata nearly always contained a de-identified subject ID, COVID-19 status, age in years and sex. Where available, HLA class I and class II types were taken from metadata supplied by the sample provider and were not determined by assay-based typing. Points the paper makes about the study in general: Clinical and demographic metadata were provided uncurated, with the amount varying by source and participant.

V drops 4 bases and J drops 5 bases, leaving 13 bases in between. Per the germline V gene, LGHNT is the CDR1 and FRNRAP is the CDR2. Including cysteine and phenylalanine, the CDR3 has 14 amino acids. Here the CDR3 DNA is all that survives: 42 bases in frame from base 1. Collaborating institutions collected whole blood in K2EDTA tubes following their own protocols. Collaborator samples were shipped for TCRbeta analysis as frozen whole blood, isolated PBMCs, or DNA extracted from either sample type. About this clone itself: What this receptor recognizes is not known. No base quality information exists; no much larger clone differs at one position.

TCRbeta CDR3 regions were amplified from genomic DNA using the immunoSEQ Assay, a bias-controlled multiplex PCR. The authors processed their data as follows. Within the assay, amplification of reference gene primers was used to estimate how many nucleated cells each sample contained. Sequence reads were collapsed and filtered to measure the absolute abundance of every unique TCRbeta CDR3 rearrangement. For each sample, productive Simpson clonality was calculated as the square root of Simpson's diversity index over productive rearrangements. TCRdb re-hosts the immuneACCESS table, in-frame sequences only. Its copies lack some clones; in the studies checked, an unresolved V gene accounts for under half of them, and the cause for the rest is not known. V, J and clone size are those of that table, while D and trimming were read from the DNA. In all, the sample holds over 100,000 clones, and about 80% of those were seen once. 9.5% to 15% of the sample is held by the ten biggest clonotypes.

This TCR was recovered from a woman aged 60-75 years with acute or convalescent COVID-19. The V gene is TRBV12-5 and the J gene is TRBJ2-3; there is no confident call for the D gene. The sequencing input was peripheral blood. The CDR3 protein sequence reads: CASGSGPKRDTQYF. The DNA sequence is as follows: TGTGCTAGTGGTTCTGGGCCGAAGAGAGATACGCAGTATTTT.